This T cell receptor (beta chain) was documented in a study of cytomegalovirus exposure and HLA in healthy donors. The V gene end was trimmed by 2 bases and the J gene end by 4 bases; junction bases not matched to a gene: 4. Germline loops: CDR1 MNHEY, CDR2 SMNVEV (reference sequence). The CDR3 runs to 16 residues. PCR involved 60 Vbeta and 13 Jbeta primers. Using immunoSEQ multiplex PCR, the repertoire was profiled, and TCRdb retains in-frame clones only, with some absent. The sample lists 150,000 to 200,000 clones, 80% to 85% occurring once. The chain carries TRBV27 and TRBJ2-2; TRBD2 matches at 10 bases. The source of this sequence is a man between 18 and 29 years old in good health and CMV-seronegative. Sequenced sample: PBMCs. The CDR3 region has the DNA TGTGCCAGCAGTTTACCTAGCGGGGGTTCCACCGGGGAGCTGTTTTTT. Protein product: CASSLPSGGSTGELFF.